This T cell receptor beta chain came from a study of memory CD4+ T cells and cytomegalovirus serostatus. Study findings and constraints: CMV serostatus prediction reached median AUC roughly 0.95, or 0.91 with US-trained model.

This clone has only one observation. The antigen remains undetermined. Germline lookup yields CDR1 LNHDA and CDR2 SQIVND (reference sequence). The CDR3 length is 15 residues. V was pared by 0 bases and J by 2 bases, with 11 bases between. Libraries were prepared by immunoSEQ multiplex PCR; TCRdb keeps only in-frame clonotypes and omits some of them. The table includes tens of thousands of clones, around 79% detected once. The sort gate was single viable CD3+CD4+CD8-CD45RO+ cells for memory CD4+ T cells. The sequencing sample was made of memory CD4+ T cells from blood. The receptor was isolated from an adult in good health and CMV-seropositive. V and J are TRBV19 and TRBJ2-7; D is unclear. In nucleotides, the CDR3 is TGTGCCAGTAGTATAGACGCTACTGAGGCCTACGAGCAGTACTTC. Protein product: CASSIDATEAYEQYF.